This TCR beta chain was identified during a study of CD8 T cells in ankylosing spondylitis. The length of the CDR3 is 13 residues. Trimming cost V 6 bases and J 1 base; bases outside gene matches: 5. The germline V gene encodes CDR1 SQVTM and CDR2 ANQGSEA. Many counts were recorded for this clonotype. Its antigen is unknown. One entry per CDR3 protein, called by TCRdb with MiXCR from the 5' RACE reads. The sample has 700,000 to 1,000,000 distinct CDR3 sequences, about 12% seen once. Study results and limitations: Previous work reported some of these motif variants in the synovial fluid and blood of reactive arthritis. Reportedly, matched ankylosing spondylitis synovial fluid was significantly enriched for disease-linked clones. Characteristic, it appeared, of ankylosing spondylitis blood was a TCR beta motif of about eight highly homologous variants. Clones linked to disease, bearing a CD8+ phenotype, were relatively rare in peripheral blood.

The chain couples TRBV29-1 to TRBJ1-1; 7 positions match TRBD1. The sequence was collected from a male donor with ankylosing spondylitis. Sequenced input: blood, either unsorted or a sorted T cell fraction (not recorded which). The CDR3 protein is CSVSTGTNTEAFF. The CDR3 region has the DNA TGCAGCGTATCGACAGGGACGAACACTGAAGCTTTCTTT. The whole variable domain, remainder taken from reference TRBV29-1 and TRBJ1-1, is SAVISQKPSRDICQRGTSLTIQCQVDSQVTMMFWYRQQPGQSLTLIATANQGSEATYESGFVIDKFPISRPNLTFSTLTVSNMSPEDSSIYLCSVSTGTNTEAFFGQGTRLTVV.